This TCR beta chain was captured in a study of breast tumors, draining lymph nodes, adjacent tissues. This clonotype was found many times. What it binds is unknown. Study results and caveats: The data were judged consistent with most tumor T cells coming from lymph node and expanding in tumor. Luminal-like breast cancer showed significantly greater tumor-nontumor repertoire similarity than basal-like breast cancer did. That most tumor T cells come from lymph nodes remained unproven. Tumors had less TCR diversity than lymph nodes, more than nontumor tissue.

One entry per CDR3 protein, called by TCRdb with MiXCR from the multiplex PCR reads. The sample contains about 21,000 distinct CDR3 sequences, roughly 40% of which appear only once. Material: breast tumor tissue. The receptor's source is a female donor with breast cancer. Some clones in this sample may be carry-over from other donors' samples.

Here the CDR3 reads CASSAAVNYGYTF. CDR3 nucleotide sequence: TGTGCCAGCAGCGCCGCGGTTAACTATGGCTACACCTTC. This chain connects TRBV7-2 to TRBJ1-2; D gene uncertain. CDR1 SGHTA and CDR2 FQGNSA come from the germline V gene. CDR3 size: 13 residues. The V gene lost 5 bases and the J gene lost 1 base, with 8 bases spanning the gap.